The clone carrying this TCR beta chain came up a few times. As yet, its antigen is unknown. Data came from immunoSEQ multiplex PCR; TCRdb stores just in-frame clones and leaves some out. This table holds some 64,000 clones, 84% found once. The sample originates from a study of OX40 agonist ivuxolimab in advanced cancers. Study-wide context: Patients received ivuxolimab, an intravenous treatment, every 2 weeks at 0.01 to 10 mg/kg.

Trimming took off 0 bases at V and 4 bases at J, with 16 bases between the two ends. The germline V gene encodes CDR1 MGHRA and CDR2 YSYEKL. This CDR3 comprises 17 residues. Study-wide points: Among patients with partial responses at 0.1-3.0 mg/kg, clonal expansion was among the lowest. Low levels of normalized T-cell clonal expansion also appeared in some nonresponders.

The source is an adult with an advanced solid tumor such as melanoma, head and neck, liver or kidney cancer. The sample in question was CD4+ or CD8+ T cells sorted from blood, obtained in a trial of the OX40 agonist ivuxolimab. J is TRBJ2-1 and V is TRBV4-1, with D possibly TRBD2 on 6 matching bases. The CDR3 region is CASSQEGLRDSYNEQFF. The CDR3 DNA is TGCGCCAGCAGCCAAGAAGGTCTGCGGGACTCATACAATGAGCAGTTCTTC.